The clone carrying this TCR beta chain has a count of ten or more. Time point here: patch test 1, 2 weeks after DPC sensitization. The treatment is: therapeutic diphenylcyclopropenone sensitization with weekly scalp DPC. This CDR3 contains 16 residues. Per the germline V gene, CDR1 is SGHRS and CDR2 is YFSETQ. The trim removed 4 bases at V and 0 bases at J, leaving 8 bases unmatched. The data stem from a study of human T cells and chemical hapten exposure. In TCRdb, the RACE reads were re-called with MiXCR into one record per CDR3 protein. Among around 120,000 distinct CDR3 sequences listed, 9.5% to 11% were seen once.

The sequence derives from a woman aged 40 to 49 with alopecia areata. Some clones in this sample may be carry-over from other donors' samples. Sequences were derived from whole blood, sampled in connection with sensitization to the hapten diphenylcyclopropenone (DPC). This chain uses TRBV5-1 with TRBJ2-7, with 9 nucleotides matching TRBD1. The CDR3 reads CASSGYRGPSSYEQYF. CDR3 coding DNA: TGCGCCAGCAGCGGATACAGGGGGCCAAGCTCCTACGAGCAGTACTTC.